This record looks at one T cell receptor beta chain sequence and its context. Its target is unknown. This CDR3 contains 15 residues. J was trimmed by 4 bases and V by 4 bases; bases with no gene match: 6. The germline V gene has CDR1 ENHRY and CDR2 SYGVKD. The data were obtained in a study of T cell responses to AZD1222 COVID-19 vaccine. Study results and caveats: Breadth and depth of Spike-specific TCRs rose after two AZD1222 doses.

TCRdb keeps only in-frame clones here, not all; method: immunoSEQ multiplex PCR. The sample lists 99,000 or so clones; about 81% were seen once. The origin of this receptor is an adult in good health. Sequenced here: peripheral blood, sampled on day 0 of AZD1222 vaccination. The chain couples TRBV10-3 to TRBJ2-3; 9 nucleotides match TRBD2. The CDR3 DNA reads TGTGCCATCAGTGTTTCGCGGGGGGGCGCAGATACGCAGTATTTT. It yields the protein CAISVSRGGADTQYF.